The next 2 T cell receptor beta chains were all read from a single sample in a study of T-cell reconstitution after alpha-beta-depleted transplantation in children. Unique molecular identifiers were incorporated into the prepared TCRbeta library. TCRdb passed the PCR reads through MiXCR, listing each CDR3 protein once. The data hold roughly 500,000 distinct CDR3 sequences, with 18% observed a single time. The starting material was PBMCs from the stem cell graft donor, obtained from the stem cell graft. Receptors originate from a human donor who donated a stem cell graft to a child with acute lymphoblastic leukemia.

This clonotype has more than one count but fewer than ten. This sequence joins TRBV9 and TRBJ1-2; 8 bases map to TRBD1. CDR1 is SGDLS, CDR2 YYNGEE, per germline. This CDR3 has 14 residues. With V trimmed by 2 bases and J by 6 bases, 6 bases remained unmatched. The DNA of the CDR3 is TGTGCCAGCAGCGTCCAGGGGGCGCGCAATGGCTACACCTTC. Amino acids: CASSVQGARNGYTF.

This clonotype has only a few counts. The chain is built from TRBV7-2 and TRBJ1-2; TRBD1 matches at 8 bases. In germline, CDR1 is SGHTA, CDR2 FQGNSA. CDR3 length: 16 residues. J lost 4 bases, V lost 4 bases, and 11 bases had no gene match. CDR3 in DNA: TGTGCCAGCAGCTACCCGACGGGACAGGCGGCCTATGGCTACACCTTC. This encodes CASSYPTGQAAYGYTF.